The next 10 T cell receptor beta chains were all read from a single sample in a study of control samples from healthy donors and cancer patients. Produced via immunoSEQ multiplex PCR; TCRdb's table is partial and in-frame only. The table lists some 120,000 clones, about 93% of them singletons. Specimen: blood. These receptor sequences come from a man aged 30 to 45 in good health.

V is TRBV5-5 and J is TRBJ1-5; 8 nucleotides match TRBD1. The germline V gene encodes CDR1 SGHKS and CDR2 YYEKEE (reference sequence). CDR3 length: 17 amino acids. V was pared by 3 bases and J by 2 bases, with 10 bases of the junction left unmatched. CDR3 sequence (DNA): TGTGCCAGCAGCTCGGACAGGGCCGCTTTTGGCAATCAGCCCCAGCATTTT. Amino acids: CASSSDRAAFGNQPQHF.

This clone appeared once. This chain connects TRBV27 to TRBJ2-1, with D tentatively TRBD1 or TRBD2 (5 bases each). Trimming removed 2 bases at V and 9 bases at J, with 14 bases between. CDR1 and CDR2 (germline): MNHEY, SMNVEV (reference sequence). This CDR3 region has 14 residues. CDR3 in amino acids: CASSLTGTDSEQFF. As DNA, the CDR3 is TGTGCCAGCAGTTTAACCGGGACGGACTCTGAGCAGTTCTTC.

The chain uses TRBV7-6 and TRBJ1-6; possibly TRBD1 for D (6 bases). Trimming took 9 bases from V and 0 from J, leaving 18 bases between them. This CDR3 comprises 17 residues. Germline V lookup: CDR1 SGHVS, CDR2 FNYEAQ. The CDR3 nucleotides are TGTGCCAGAGTGGGGGCTCCCTACCTCTCCTATAATTCACCCCTCCACTTT. Translation gives CARVGAPYLSYNSPLHF.

The chain uses TRBV27 and TRBJ2-7, with D perhaps matching TRBD1 or TRBD2 (5 bases each). The CDR3 has 16 amino acids. Germline assignment: CDR1 MNHEY and CDR2 SMNVEV (reference sequence). Trimming cost V 3 bases and J 2 bases, with 17 bases left between them. CDR3 nucleotides: TGTGCCAGCAGTTTTCAAGGGACCAATTTTCCCTACGAGCAGTACTTC. Amino acid sequence: CASSFQGTNFPYEQYF.

The rearrangement joins TRBV6-5 to TRBJ1-2; 7 nucleotides align to TRBD1. Per the germline V gene, CDR1 is MNHEY and CDR2 is SVGAGI. The length of the CDR3 is 14 residues. Unmatched junction bases numbered 8, after V lost 2 bases and J lost 8 bases. The chain's CDR3 is CASSYDPPGQGYTF. The CDR3 coding sequence is TGTGCCAGCAGTTACGATCCCCCGGGACAGGGCTACACCTTC.

This clone was seen just once. V usage is TRBV5-5 and J usage is TRBJ2-2; D unresolved. The CDR3 loop spans 15 amino acids. Trimming left V 0 bases short and J 4 bases short, with 10 bases between. CDR1 is SGHKS, CDR2 YYEKEE, per germline (reference sequence). The DNA of the CDR3 is TGTGCCAGCAGCTTGGGTCGCCTGACCACCGGGGAGCTGTTTTTT. It is translated as CASSLGRLTTGELFF.

The chain joins TRBV5-1 to TRBJ1-3; no clear D. The germline V gene has CDR1 SGHRS and CDR2 YFSETQ. The CDR3 has 18 amino acids. The V gene lost 2 bases and the J gene lost 0 bases, with 18 bases spanning the gap. CDR3 in amino acids: CASSFRPGNRISGNTIYF. Here the CDR3 DNA reads TGCGCCAGCAGCTTCCGACCCGGAAACCGAATCTCTGGAAACACCATATATTTT.

This sequence joins TRBV28 and TRBJ1-2; D might be TRBD1 (6 bases). The CDR3 sequence is 14 residues long. The V end was cut by 2 bases, the J end by 2 bases, with 9 bases between. Germline CDR1 and CDR2: MDHEN and SYDVKM. The CDR3: CASSLGQGNYGYTF. The CDR3 bases are TGTGCCAGCAGTTTAGGTCAGGGGAACTATGGCTACACCTTC.

The chain has TRBV4-2 and TRBJ1-2; D remains unclear. This CDR3 contains 15 residues. Germline V gives CDR1 LGHNA, CDR2 YNFKEQ. V was clipped by 0 bases and J by 4 bases, with 12 bases between them. CDR3 loop: CASSQEKGYGYGYTF. The CDR3 DNA follows: TGTGCCAGCAGCCAAGAGAAAGGGTATGGCTATGGCTACACCTTC.

This rearrangement joins TRBV9 to TRBJ1-2; tentative D call: TRBD1 (5 bases). CDR1 and CDR2 (germline): SGDLS, YYNGEE. The CDR3 contains 15 residues. V was shortened by 5 bases and J by 1 base, with 15 bases between the two germline ends. The CDR3 is CASRDQGNYNYGYTF. The CDR3 nucleotides read TGTGCCAGCAGGGACCAGGGAAATTATAACTATGGCTACACCTTC.